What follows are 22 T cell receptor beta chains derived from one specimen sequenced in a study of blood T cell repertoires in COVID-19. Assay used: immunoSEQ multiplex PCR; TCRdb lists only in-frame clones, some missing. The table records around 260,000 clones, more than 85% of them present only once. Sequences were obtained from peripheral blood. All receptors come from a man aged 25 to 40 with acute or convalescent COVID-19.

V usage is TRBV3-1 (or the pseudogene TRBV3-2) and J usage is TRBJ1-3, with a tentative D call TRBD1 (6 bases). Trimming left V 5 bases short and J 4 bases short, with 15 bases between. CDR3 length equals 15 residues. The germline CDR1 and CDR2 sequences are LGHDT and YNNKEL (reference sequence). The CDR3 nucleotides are TGTGCCAGCAGCACCCGAGGGACAAAAGGAAACACCATATATTTT. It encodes CASSTRGTKGNTIYF.

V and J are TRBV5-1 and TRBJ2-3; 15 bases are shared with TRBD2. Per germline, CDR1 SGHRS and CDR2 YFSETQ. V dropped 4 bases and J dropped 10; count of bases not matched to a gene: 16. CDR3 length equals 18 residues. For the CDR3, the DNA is TGCGCCAGCAGCCCCGGGACTAGCGGGGGGCGGAGCAAGGGATCGCAGTATTTT. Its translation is CASSPGTSGGRSKGSQYF. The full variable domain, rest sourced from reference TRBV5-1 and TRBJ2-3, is KAGVTQTPRYLIKTRGQQVTLSCSPISGHRSVSWYQQTPGQGLQFLFEYFSETQRNKGNFPGRFSGRQFSNSRSEMNVSTLELGDSALYLCASSPGTSGGRSKGSQYFGPGTRLTVL.

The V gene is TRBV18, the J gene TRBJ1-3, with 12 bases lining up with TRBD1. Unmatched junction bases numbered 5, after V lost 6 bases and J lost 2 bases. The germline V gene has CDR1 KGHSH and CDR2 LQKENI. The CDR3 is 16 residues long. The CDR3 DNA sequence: TGTGCCAGCTCGCACCGGGACAGGGGGCCTGGAAACACCATATATTTT. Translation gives CASSHRDRGPGNTIYF.

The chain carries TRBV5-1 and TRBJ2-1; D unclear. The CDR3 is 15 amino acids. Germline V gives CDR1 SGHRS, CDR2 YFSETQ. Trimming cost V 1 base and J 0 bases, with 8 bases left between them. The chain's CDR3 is CASSLSASSYNEQFF. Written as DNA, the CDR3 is TGCGCCAGCAGCTTGTCAGCGAGCTCCTACAATGAGCAGTTCTTC.

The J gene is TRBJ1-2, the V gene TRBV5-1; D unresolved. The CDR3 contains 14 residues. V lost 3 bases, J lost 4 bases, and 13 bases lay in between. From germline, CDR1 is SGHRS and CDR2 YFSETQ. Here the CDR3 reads CASSSGAGSYGYTF. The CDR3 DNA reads TGCGCCAGCAGCTCCGGAGCCGGGTCCTATGGCTACACCTTC.

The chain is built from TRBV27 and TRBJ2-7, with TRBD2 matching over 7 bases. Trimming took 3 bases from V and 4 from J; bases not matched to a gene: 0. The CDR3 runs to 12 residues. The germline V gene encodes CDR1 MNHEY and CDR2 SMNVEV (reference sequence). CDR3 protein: CASSFGGYEQYF. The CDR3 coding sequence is TGTGCCAGCAGTTTCGGGGGGTACGAGCAGTACTTC.

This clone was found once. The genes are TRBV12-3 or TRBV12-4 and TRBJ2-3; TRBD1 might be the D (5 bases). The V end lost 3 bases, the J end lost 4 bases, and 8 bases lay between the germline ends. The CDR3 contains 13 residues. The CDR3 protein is CASSLGLSDTQYF. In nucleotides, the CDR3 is TGTGCCAGCAGTTTGGGGCTATCAGATACGCAGTATTTT.

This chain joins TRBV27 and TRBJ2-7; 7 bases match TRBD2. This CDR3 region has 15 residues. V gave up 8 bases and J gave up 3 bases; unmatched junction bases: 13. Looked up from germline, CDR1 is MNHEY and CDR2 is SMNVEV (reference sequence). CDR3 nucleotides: TGTGCCAGCGGAAACCTAGCGGCCGGATACTACGAGCAGTACTTC. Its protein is CASGNLAAGYYEQYF.

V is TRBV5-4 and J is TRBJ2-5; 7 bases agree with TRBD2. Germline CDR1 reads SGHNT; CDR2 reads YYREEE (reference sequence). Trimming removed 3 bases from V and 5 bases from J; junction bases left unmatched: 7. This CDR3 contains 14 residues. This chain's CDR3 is CASSSRGGRETQYF. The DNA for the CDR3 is TGTGCCAGCAGCTCCCGGGGAGGGCGGGAGACCCAGTACTTC.

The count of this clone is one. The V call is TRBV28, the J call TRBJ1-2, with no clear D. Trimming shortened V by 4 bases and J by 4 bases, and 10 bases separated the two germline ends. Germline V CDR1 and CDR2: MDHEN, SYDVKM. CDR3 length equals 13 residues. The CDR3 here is CASSSVRLYGYTF. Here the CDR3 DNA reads TGTGCCAGCAGTTCCGTCCGACTCTATGGCTACACCTTC.

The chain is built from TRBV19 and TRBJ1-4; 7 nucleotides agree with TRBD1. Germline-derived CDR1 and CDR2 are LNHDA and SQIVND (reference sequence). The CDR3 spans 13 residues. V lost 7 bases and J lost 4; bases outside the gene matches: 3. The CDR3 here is CASKGASNEKLFF. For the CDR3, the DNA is TGTGCCAGTAAGGGGGCAAGTAATGAAAAACTGTTTTTT.

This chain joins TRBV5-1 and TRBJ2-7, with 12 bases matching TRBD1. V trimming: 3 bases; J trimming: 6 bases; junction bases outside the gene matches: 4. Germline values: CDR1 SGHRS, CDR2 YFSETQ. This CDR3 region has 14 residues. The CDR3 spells CASSSGQGAVEQYF. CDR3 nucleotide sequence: TGCGCCAGCAGCTCGGGACAGGGGGCGGTCGAGCAGTACTTC.

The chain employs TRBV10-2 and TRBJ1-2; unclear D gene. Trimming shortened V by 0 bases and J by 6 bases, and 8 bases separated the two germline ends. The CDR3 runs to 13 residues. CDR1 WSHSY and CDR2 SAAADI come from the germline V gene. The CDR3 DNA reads TGCGCCAGCAGTGAGTCGCCTCAGGATGGCTACACCTTC. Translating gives CASSESPQDGYTF.

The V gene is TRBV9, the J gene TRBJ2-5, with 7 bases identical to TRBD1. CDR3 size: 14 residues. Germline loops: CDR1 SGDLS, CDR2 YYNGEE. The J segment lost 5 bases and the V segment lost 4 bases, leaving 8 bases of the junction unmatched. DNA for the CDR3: TGTGCCAGCAGCTCAGGGGGACGTGGGGAGACCCAGTACTTC. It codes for CASSSGGRGETQYF.

In nucleotides, the CDR3 is TGTGCCAGCTCACGGACAGGGGGGCCCCTCTCTGGAAACACCATATATTTT. Amino acids: CASSRTGGPLSGNTIYF. This chain uses TRBV18 with TRBJ1-3; 10 nucleotides line up with TRBD1. V lost 4 bases to trimming and J lost 0 bases; unmatched junction nucleotides: 6. The CDR3 is 17 residues long. Germline-derived CDR1 and CDR2 are KGHSH and LQKENI.

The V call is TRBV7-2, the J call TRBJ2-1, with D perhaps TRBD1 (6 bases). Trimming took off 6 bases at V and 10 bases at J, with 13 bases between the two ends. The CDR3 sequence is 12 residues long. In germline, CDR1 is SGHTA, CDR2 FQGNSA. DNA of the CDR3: TGTGCCAGCAGTTCAATCAGGGGCGAGCAGTTCTTC. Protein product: CASSSIRGEQFF.

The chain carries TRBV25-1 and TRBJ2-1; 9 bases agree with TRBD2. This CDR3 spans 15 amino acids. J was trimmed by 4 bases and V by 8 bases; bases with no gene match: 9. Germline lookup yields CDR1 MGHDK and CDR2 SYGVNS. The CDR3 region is CASGEVLAGYNEQFF. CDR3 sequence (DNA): TGTGCCAGCGGAGAGGTGCTAGCGGGATACAATGAGCAGTTCTTC.

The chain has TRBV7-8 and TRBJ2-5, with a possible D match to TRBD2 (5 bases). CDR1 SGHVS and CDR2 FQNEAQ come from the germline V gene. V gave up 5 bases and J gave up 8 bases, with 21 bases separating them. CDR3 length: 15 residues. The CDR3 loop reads CASSKEEGRGNTQYF. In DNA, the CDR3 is TGTGCCAGCAGCAAAGAAGAGGGTCGTGGCAATACCCAGTACTTC.

CDR3 nucleotides: TGTGCCAGCAGTGAACTTAAAGCGGGGGCATGGGGAAACACCATATATTTT. Translating gives CASSELKAGAWGNTIYF. The chain uses TRBV6-1 and TRBJ1-3; TRBD1 is a possible D gene (6 bases). Germline V gene data show CDR1 as MNHNS and CDR2 as SASEGT. CDR3 length equals 17 residues. The germline V and J ends were trimmed by 2 bases and 4 bases, with 18 bases remaining between them.

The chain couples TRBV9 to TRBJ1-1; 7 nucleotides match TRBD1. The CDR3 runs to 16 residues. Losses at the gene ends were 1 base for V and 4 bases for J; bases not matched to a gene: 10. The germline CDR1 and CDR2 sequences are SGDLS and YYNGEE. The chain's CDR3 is CASSVLPRQGGTEAFF. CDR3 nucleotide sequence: TGTGCCAGCAGCGTACTCCCAAGACAGGGAGGCACTGAAGCTTTCTTT.

Here the CDR3 DNA reads TGTGCCAGCAGCCTCGGACAGGGAAGCAATCAGCCCCAGCATTTT. Protein sequence: CASSLGQGSNQPQHF. The rearrangement joins TRBV3-1 (or the pseudogene TRBV3-2) to TRBJ1-5; 8 positions match TRBD1. The CDR3 sequence is 15 residues long. From germline, CDR1 is LGHDT and CDR2 YNNKEL (reference sequence). The V and J ends lost 4 bases and 1 base, in that order; junction bases with no gene match: 3.

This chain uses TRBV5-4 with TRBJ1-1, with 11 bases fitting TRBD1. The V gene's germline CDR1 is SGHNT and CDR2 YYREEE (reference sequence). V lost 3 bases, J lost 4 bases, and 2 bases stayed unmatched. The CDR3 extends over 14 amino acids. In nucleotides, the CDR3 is TGTGCCAGCAGCTGGACAGGGGGCTTCACTGAAGCTTTCTTT. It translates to CASSWTGGFTEAFF. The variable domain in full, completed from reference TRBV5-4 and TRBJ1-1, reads ETGVTQSPTHLIKTRGQQVTLRCSSQSGHNTVSWYQQALGQGPQFIFQYYREEENGRGNFPPRFSGLQFPNYSSELNVNALELDDSALYLCASSWTGGFTEAFFGQGTRLTVV.